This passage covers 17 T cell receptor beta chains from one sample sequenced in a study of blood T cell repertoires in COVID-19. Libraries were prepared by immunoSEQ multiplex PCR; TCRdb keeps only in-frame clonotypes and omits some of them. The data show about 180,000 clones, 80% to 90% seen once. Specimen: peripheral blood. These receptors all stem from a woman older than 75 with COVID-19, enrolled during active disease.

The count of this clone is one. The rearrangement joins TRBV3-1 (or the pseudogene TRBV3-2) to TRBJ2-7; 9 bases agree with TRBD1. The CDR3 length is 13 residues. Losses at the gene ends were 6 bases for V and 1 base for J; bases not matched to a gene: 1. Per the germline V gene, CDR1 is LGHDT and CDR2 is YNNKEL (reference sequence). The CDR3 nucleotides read TGTGCCAGCAGGGGACAGGGTTCCTACGAGCAGTACTTC. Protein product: CASRGQGSYEQYF.

CDR3 region: CAISDPGWGPLEQYF. CDR3 in DNA: TGTGCCATCAGTGACCCAGGGTGGGGCCCCCTCGAGCAGTACTTC. The chain joins TRBV10-3 to TRBJ2-7, with D possibly TRBD1 on 5 matching bases. The CDR3 consists of 15 residues. Trimming cost V 3 bases and J 6 bases, with 18 bases left between them. The germline gives CDR1 ENHRY, CDR2 SYGVKD.

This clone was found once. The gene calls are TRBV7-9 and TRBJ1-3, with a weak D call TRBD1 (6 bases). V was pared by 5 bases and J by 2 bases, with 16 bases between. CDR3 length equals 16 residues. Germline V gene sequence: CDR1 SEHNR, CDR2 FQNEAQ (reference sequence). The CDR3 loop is CASSPRQALAGNTIYF. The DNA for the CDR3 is TGTGCCAGCAGCCCCAGACAGGCGCTGGCTGGAAACACCATATATTTT.

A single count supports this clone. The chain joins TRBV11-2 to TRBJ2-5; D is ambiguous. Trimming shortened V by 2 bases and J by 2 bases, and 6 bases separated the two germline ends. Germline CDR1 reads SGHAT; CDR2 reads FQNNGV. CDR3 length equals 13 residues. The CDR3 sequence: CASSLQAQETQYF. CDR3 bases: TGTGCCAGCAGCTTACAAGCGCAAGAGACCCAGTACTTC.

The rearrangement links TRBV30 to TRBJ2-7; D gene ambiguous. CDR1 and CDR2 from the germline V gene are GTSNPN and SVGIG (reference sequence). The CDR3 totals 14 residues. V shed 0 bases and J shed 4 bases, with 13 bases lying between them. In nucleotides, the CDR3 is TGTGCCTGGAGTGTAGGTCAGGTTCCTTACGAGCAGTACTTC. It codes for CAWSVGQVPYEQYF.

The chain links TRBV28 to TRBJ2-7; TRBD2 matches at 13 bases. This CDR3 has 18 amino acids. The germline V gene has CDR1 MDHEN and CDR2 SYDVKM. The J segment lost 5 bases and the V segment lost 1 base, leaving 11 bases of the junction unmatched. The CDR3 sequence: CASSLLGWGLAGMNEQYF. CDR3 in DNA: TGTGCCAGCAGTTTATTAGGGTGGGGACTAGCGGGAATGAACGAGCAGTACTTC.

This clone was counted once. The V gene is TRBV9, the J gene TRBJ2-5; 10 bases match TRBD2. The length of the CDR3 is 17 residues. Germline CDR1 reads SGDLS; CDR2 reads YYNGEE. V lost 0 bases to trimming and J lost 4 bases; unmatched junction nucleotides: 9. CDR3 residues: CASSVGASGSLGETQYF. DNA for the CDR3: TGTGCCAGCAGCGTAGGGGCTAGCGGGAGTTTAGGAGAGACCCAGTACTTC.

The CDR3 region is CATSRGLAGMYNEQFF. The CDR3 DNA sequence: TGTGCCACCAGCAGAGGCCTAGCGGGAATGTACAATGAGCAGTTCTTC. The chain carries TRBV15 and TRBJ2-1; 9 positions match TRBD2. The V segment lost 1 base and the J segment 4 bases; nucleotides outside the gene matches: 5. Germline loops: CDR1 LNHNV, CDR2 YYDKDF (reference sequence). This CDR3 region has 16 residues.

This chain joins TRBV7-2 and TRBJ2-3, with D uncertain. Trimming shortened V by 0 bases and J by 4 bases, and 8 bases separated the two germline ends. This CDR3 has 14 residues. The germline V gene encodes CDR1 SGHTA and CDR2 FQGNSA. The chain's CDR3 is CASSLAVRADTQYF. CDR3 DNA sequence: TGTGCCAGCAGCTTAGCTGTCCGGGCAGATACGCAGTATTTT.

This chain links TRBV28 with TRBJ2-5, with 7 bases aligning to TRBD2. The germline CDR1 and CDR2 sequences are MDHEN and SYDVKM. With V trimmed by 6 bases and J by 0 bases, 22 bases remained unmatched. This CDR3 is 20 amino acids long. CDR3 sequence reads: CASSTPRRLAETLYQETQYF. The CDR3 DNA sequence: TGTGCCAGCAGCACACCCCGTCGCCTAGCGGAGACTCTGTACCAAGAGACCCAGTACTTC.

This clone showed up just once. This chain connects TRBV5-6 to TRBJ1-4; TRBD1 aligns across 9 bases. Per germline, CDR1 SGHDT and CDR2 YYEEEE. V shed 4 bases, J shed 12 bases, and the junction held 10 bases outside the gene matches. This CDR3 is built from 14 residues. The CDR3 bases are TGTGCCAGCAGCCCTGGGACAGGGTGGAGGGAACTGTTTTTT. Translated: CASSPGTGWRELFF.

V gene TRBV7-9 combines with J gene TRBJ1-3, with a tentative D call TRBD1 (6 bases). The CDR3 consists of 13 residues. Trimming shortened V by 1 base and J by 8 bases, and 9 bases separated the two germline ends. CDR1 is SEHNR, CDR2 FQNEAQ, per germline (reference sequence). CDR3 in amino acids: CASSLGTADTIYF. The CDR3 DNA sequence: TGTGCCAGCAGCTTAGGGACAGCGGACACCATATATTTT.

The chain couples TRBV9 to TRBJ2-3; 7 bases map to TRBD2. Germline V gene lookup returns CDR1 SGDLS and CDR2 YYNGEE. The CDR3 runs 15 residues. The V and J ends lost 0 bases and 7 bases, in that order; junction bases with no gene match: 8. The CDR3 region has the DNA TGTGCCAGCAGCGTAGTGGGGGGGATCCCCCATACGCAGTATTTT. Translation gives CASSVVGGIPHTQYF.

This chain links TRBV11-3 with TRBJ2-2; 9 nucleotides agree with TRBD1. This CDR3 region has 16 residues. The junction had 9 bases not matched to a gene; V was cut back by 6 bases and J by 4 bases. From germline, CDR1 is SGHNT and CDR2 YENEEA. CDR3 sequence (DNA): TGTGCCAGCAGTAGGCCGGGACAGGGAGGCACCGGGGAGCTGTTTTTT. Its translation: CASSRPGQGGTGELFF.

In nucleotides, the CDR3 is TGTGCCAGCAGCTTAGGCACGGGTGCCGGGGAGCTGTTTTTT. As protein: CASSLGTGAGELFF. The chain combines TRBV13 with TRBJ2-2; D unresolved. The V gene's germline CDR1 is PRHDT and CDR2 FYEKMQ (reference sequence). The V gene lost 0 bases and the J gene lost 6 bases, with 8 bases spanning the gap. This CDR3 contains 14 residues.

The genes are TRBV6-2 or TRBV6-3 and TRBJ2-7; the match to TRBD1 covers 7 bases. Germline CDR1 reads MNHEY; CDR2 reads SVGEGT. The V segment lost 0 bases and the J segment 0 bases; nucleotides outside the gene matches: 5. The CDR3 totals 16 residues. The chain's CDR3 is CASSYSDRPHSYEQYF. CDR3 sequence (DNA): TGTGCCAGCAGTTACTCGGACAGGCCGCACTCCTACGAGCAGTACTTC.

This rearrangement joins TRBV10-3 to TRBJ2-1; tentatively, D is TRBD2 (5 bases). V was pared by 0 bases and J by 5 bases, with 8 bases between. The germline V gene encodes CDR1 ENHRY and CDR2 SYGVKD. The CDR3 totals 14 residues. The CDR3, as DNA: TGTGCCATCAGTGAGTCGTCGGGGAACAATGAGCAGTTCTTC. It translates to CAISESSGNNEQFF.